This paragraph covers one T cell receptor beta chain sequence. The table lists this clone with a count of one. Its antigen is not yet known. Base-call qualities are not available, and no considerably larger clone is one nucleotide away. This specimen comes from a study of control samples from healthy donors and cancer patients (TCRdb year 2020). For CDR1 and CDR2, the germline V gene lists SQVTM and ANQGSEA. Trimming leaves V shorter by 5 bases and J shorter by 0 bases, with the junction holding 4 bases beyond the gene matches. The cysteine opens and the phenylalanine closes a CDR3 of 14 amino acids. Just CDR3 DNA is preserved here, 42 bases in frame from base 1. The receptor library was made with the immunoSEQ multiplex PCR assay. Held by TCRdb, this immuneACCESS table contains in-frame sequences only and omits some clones. Under half of the omission traces to an unresolved V gene where checked; the cause of the rest is unknown. The sample includes 77,000 or so clones, with roughly 91% observed a single time. The biggest ten clones account for 15% to 17% of the sample.

The chain is encoded by TRBV29-1 joined to TRBJ2-7, with 10 bases matching TRBD2. The sequenced sample was blood. The receptor comes from a man aged 30-40 years in good health. The CDR3 protein: CSVQAGGSSYEQYF. The nucleotide sequence reads as follows: TGCAGCGTTCAAGCGGGAGGGAGCTCCTACGAGCAGTACTTC.